One sample yielded the 26 T cell receptor beta chains listed below, sequenced in a study of shared clonotypes between healthy human individuals. The naive CD8 fraction comprised CD45RO-negative cells positively selected for CCR7 and excluded terminally differentiated effector memory CD45RA+ cells. Clones were read by immunoSEQ multiplex PCR, and TCRdb kept only the in-frame ones, dropping some. The table has roughly 2,000,000 clones, roughly 93% seen once; the top ten hold about 1.6%. Sample: naive CD8+ T cells from PBMCs. The receptors originated from a man younger than 30 in good health. Some clones in this sample may be carry-over from other donors' samples.

The chain links TRBV7-9 to TRBJ2-1; D assignment may be TRBD1 or TRBD2 (5 bases each). This CDR3 region has 13 residues. From germline, CDR1 is SEHNR and CDR2 FQNEAQ (reference sequence). Trimming took off 1 base at V and 10 bases at J, with 11 bases between the two ends. The CDR3 DNA is TGTGCCAGCAGCTTAGGGTCCGGGACCGAGCAGTTCTTC. Its protein product is CASSLGSGTEQFF.

CDR3 nucleotide sequence: TGTGCCAGCAGCTTTGGTCGTGCAGGGTTCGTTAATGAGCAGTTCTTC. It translates to CASSFGRAGFVNEQFF. This chain joins TRBV7-9 and TRBJ2-1; D is possibly TRBD1 (5 bases). CDR1 and CDR2 from the germline V gene are SEHNR and FQNEAQ (reference sequence). This CDR3 is 16 amino acids long. The ends were cut back, 3 bases at V and 7 bases at J, with 19 bases in the middle.

V gene TRBV27 combines with J gene TRBJ2-1; perhaps TRBD2 as D (7 bases). Trimming stripped 6 bases from V and 3 bases from J, with 15 bases between. The CDR3 runs to 15 residues. The V gene's germline CDR1 is MNHEY and CDR2 SMNVEV (reference sequence). CDR3 coding DNA: TGTGCCAGCAGCGGGGGCGAGCGGGGCTACAATGAGCAGTTCTTC. Encoded protein: CASSGGERGYNEQFF.

V gene TRBV6-6 combines with J gene TRBJ2-1, with TRBD2 matching 11 bases. This CDR3 is built from 15 residues. J gave up 7 bases and V 8 bases, and 10 bases lay outside the gene matches. CDR1 and CDR2 from the germline V gene are MNHNY and SVGAGI (reference sequence). CDR3 residues: CASALAGGPGNEQFF. CDR3 DNA: TGTGCCAGCGCATTAGCGGGAGGGCCGGGAAATGAGCAGTTCTTC.

V usage is TRBV30 and J usage is TRBJ2-3, with D possibly being TRBD2 (5 bases). The CDR3 has 15 residues. The V gene lost 0 bases and the J gene lost 0 bases, with 10 bases spanning the gap. Germline V gene data show CDR1 as GTSNPN and CDR2 as SVGIG (reference sequence). CDR3 nucleotide sequence: TGTGCCTGGAGTGTAGTAGCGCCGAGCACAGATACGCAGTATTTT. Translating it yields CAWSVVAPSTDTQYF.

The chain combines TRBV11-2 with TRBJ2-7; D ambiguous. Looked up from germline, CDR1 is SGHAT and CDR2 is FQNNGV. Trimming stripped 0 bases from V and 11 bases from J, with 11 bases between. This CDR3 has 12 amino acids. The CDR3 coding sequence is TGTGCCAGCAGCTTAGATCAAGTCGCTGAGTACTTC. Translated, it gives CASSLDQVAEYF.

V gene TRBV9 combines with J gene TRBJ1-2, with TRBD1 matching over 10 bases. The CDR3 extends over 19 amino acids. Trimming at V came to 2 bases and at J to 0 bases, leaving 13 bases not matched to a gene. The V gene's germline CDR1 is SGDLS and CDR2 YYNGEE. The CDR3 spells CASSVLSGTGATANYGYTF. For the CDR3, the DNA is TGTGCCAGCAGCGTCTTATCCGGGACAGGGGCAACTGCTAACTATGGCTACACCTTC. Full variable domain (rest looked up from reference TRBV9 and TRBJ1-2): DSGVTQTPKHLITATGQRVTLRCSPRSGDLSVYWYQQSLDQGLQFLIQYYNGEERAKGNILERFSAQQFPDLHSELNLSSLELGDSALYFCASSVLSGTGATANYGYTFGSGTRLTVV.

Comment on this clone: The sample has other DNA sequences that encode this CDR3 too. This sequence joins TRBV18 and TRBJ2-7, with D possibly being TRBD1 (6 bases). Germline loops: CDR1 KGHSH, CDR2 LQKENI. The ends were cut back, 2 bases at V and 4 bases at J, with 12 bases in the middle. This CDR3 comprises 14 residues. CDR3 amino acids: CASSPEDSSYEQYF. DNA of the CDR3: TGTGCCAGCTCACCAGAGGACAGTTCTTACGAGCAGTACTTC.

The V gene is TRBV7-9, the J gene TRBJ1-2; tentatively, D is TRBD1 (6 bases). V was pared by 1 base and J by 6 bases, with 15 bases between. From germline, CDR1 is SEHNR and CDR2 FQNEAQ (reference sequence). This CDR3 spans 15 amino acids. In DNA form, the CDR3 reads TGTGCCAGCAGCTTAGGCGTACAGGGTTTCCATGGCTACACCTTC. This gives the protein CASSLGVQGFHGYTF.

This chain links TRBV9 with TRBJ2-1; 9 positions agree with TRBD1. CDR3 length: 15 residues. Trimming at V came to 4 bases and at J to 1 base, leaving 3 bases not matched to a gene. Germline V gives CDR1 SGDLS, CDR2 YYNGEE. CDR3 nucleotide sequence: TGTGCCAGCAGCAGTGACAGGGGGTCCTACAATGAGCAGTTCTTC. Protein product: CASSSDRGSYNEQFF.

The V and J genes are TRBV7-9 and TRBJ2-1; either TRBD1 or TRBD2 may supply D (6 bases each). The CDR3 sequence is 14 residues long. Germline V gene sequence: CDR1 SEHNR, CDR2 FQNEAQ (reference sequence). Trimming left V 5 bases short and J 6 bases short, with 14 bases between. CDR3 sequence (DNA): TGTGCCAGCAGCGCTAGGGGGGCGGTCAATGAGCAGTTCTTC. Translation gives CASSARGAVNEQFF.

The V call is TRBV5-5, the J call TRBJ2-2, with D possibly called TRBD1 or TRBD2 (5 bases each). The CDR3 runs to 13 residues. Germline CDR1 reads SGHKS; CDR2 reads YYEKEE (reference sequence). V lost 4 bases to trimming and J lost 7 bases, with 11 bases between them. The CDR3 bases are TGTGCCAGCAGCCAGGGAGACGGCGGGGAGCTGTTTTTT. It codes for CASSQGDGGELFF.

The rearrangement uses TRBV28 and TRBJ1-5; D gene ambiguous. The CDR3 contains 14 residues. Germline V lookup: CDR1 MDHEN, CDR2 SYDVKM. V was cut by 5 bases and J by 0 bases, with 8 bases left in between. The CDR3 DNA follows: TGTGCCAGCAGTGTGGACGCTAGCAATCAGCCCCAGCATTTT. Protein product: CASSVDASNQPQHF.

The J gene is TRBJ2-5, the V gene TRBV5-4; 10 nucleotides agree with TRBD2. Germline trimming cut 0 bases from V and 4 bases from J; bases unmatched to any gene: 6. Germline-derived CDR1 and CDR2 are SGHNT and YYREEE (reference sequence). This CDR3 contains 16 residues. This CDR3 is CASSLVLAGARETQYF. The CDR3 DNA is TGTGCCAGCAGCTTGGTTCTAGCGGGAGCTAGAGAGACCCAGTACTTC. The variable domain in full, completed from reference TRBV5-4 and TRBJ2-5, reads ETGVTQSPTHLIKTRGQQVTLRCSSQSGHNTVSWYQQALGQGPQFIFQYYREEENGRGNFPPRFSGLQFPNYSSELNVNALELDDSALYLCASSLVLAGARETQYFGPGTRLLVL.

The genes are TRBV9 and TRBJ1-2; maybe TRBD1 (5 bases). Trimming took off 0 bases at V and 8 bases at J, with 8 bases between the two ends. CDR1 and CDR2 (germline): SGDLS, YYNGEE. The CDR3 loop spans 12 amino acids. The CDR3 spells CASSVEGEGYTF. For the CDR3, the DNA is TGTGCCAGCAGCGTAGAAGGGGAGGGCTACACCTTC.

Worth noting for this clone: Other DNA sequences in the same sample also yield this CDR3. J is TRBJ2-2 and V is TRBV9; no clear D gene. The CDR3 loop spans 13 amino acids. In germline, CDR1 is SGDLS, CDR2 YYNGEE. Trimming stripped 0 bases from V and 4 bases from J, with 4 bases between. The CDR3 reads CASSVGRTGELFF. CDR3 in DNA: TGTGCCAGCAGCGTAGGACGCACCGGGGAGCTGTTTTTT.

The V gene is TRBV27, the J gene TRBJ2-7, with TRBD1 as a possible D gene (5 bases). From germline, CDR1 is MNHEY and CDR2 SMNVEV (reference sequence). This CDR3 is built from 13 residues. V was shortened by 2 bases and J by 7 bases, with 12 bases between the two germline ends. The DNA for the CDR3 is TGTGCCAGCAGTTTACGTAGGGGAAGAGAGCAGTACTTC. Amino acid sequence: CASSLRRGREQYF.

The rearrangement links TRBV10-1 to TRBJ2-1; TRBD2 is a possible D gene (6 bases). This CDR3 region has 15 residues. Per the germline V gene, CDR1 is WNHNN and CDR2 is SYGVQD (reference sequence). The ends were cut back, 3 bases at V and 9 bases at J, with 18 bases in the middle. The CDR3 sequence: CASSDSGASIFEQFF. The CDR3 DNA sequence: TGCGCCAGCAGTGATTCGGGAGCCAGTATCTTTGAGCAGTTCTTC.

The rearrangement links TRBV6-6 to TRBJ2-3; TRBD2 matches 8 bases. This CDR3 region has 16 residues. Germline CDR1 reads MNHNY; CDR2 reads SVGAGI (reference sequence). V shed 0 bases, J shed 5 bases, and the junction held 7 bases outside the gene matches. The CDR3 DNA follows: TGTGCCAGCAGTTACTCACGAGCGGGAGCGGGAGATACGCAGTATTTT. This codes for CASSYSRAGAGDTQYF.

The rearrangement joins TRBV10-2 to TRBJ2-5; no clear D gene. The ends were cut back, 3 bases at V and 5 bases at J, with 13 bases in the middle. Per germline, CDR1 WSHSY and CDR2 SAAADI. The CDR3 is made up of 14 amino acids. CDR3 residues: CASSDDLGWETQYF. In DNA form, the CDR3 reads TGCGCCAGCAGTGACGATCTTGGATGGGAGACCCAGTACTTC.

This chain joins TRBV11-2 and TRBJ1-2, with D unresolved. The CDR3 length is 16 residues. Trimming cost V 2 bases and J 5 bases, with 18 bases left between them. CDR1 is SGHAT and CDR2 is FQNNGV in the germline V gene. As DNA, the CDR3 is TGTGCCAGCAGCTTATTTTCAGATTCTATTAGTTATGGCTACACCTTC. Translating gives CASSLFSDSISYGYTF.

This clone was found a few times. Other DNA sequences in this sample translate to the same CDR3. The CDR3 here is CASSLGQGLYGYTF. DNA for the CDR3: TGTGCCAGCAGCTTAGGTCAGGGGCTCTATGGCTACACCTTC. The rearrangement links TRBV7-9 to TRBJ1-2; the D gene is possibly TRBD1 (6 bases). The length of the CDR3 is 14 residues. The germline V gene encodes CDR1 SEHNR and CDR2 FQNEAQ (reference sequence). The germline V and J ends were trimmed by 1 base and 4 bases, with 10 bases remaining between them.

The chain joins TRBV29-1 to TRBJ2-5; weak D call: TRBD2 (6 bases). The germline V gene has CDR1 SQVTM and CDR2 ANQGSEA. This CDR3 comprises 17 residues. The CDR3 spells CSGGEAVLVSVAGTQYF. CDR3 sequence (DNA): TGCAGTGGAGGGGAGGCGGTTCTGGTATCCGTCGCGGGGACCCAGTACTTC.

This chain links TRBV30 with TRBJ2-7; 9 nucleotides line up with TRBD2. The CDR3 has 15 residues. Per germline, CDR1 GTSNPN and CDR2 SVGIG (reference sequence). V dropped 0 bases and J dropped 3; count of bases not matched to a gene: 6. This CDR3 is CAWSVGSGRIYEQYF. The CDR3 DNA follows: TGTGCCTGGAGTGTAGGAAGCGGGAGGATCTACGAGCAGTACTTC.

V and J are TRBV7-9 and TRBJ2-5; D perhaps matches TRBD1 (6 bases). V lost 2 bases to trimming and J lost 4 bases, with 11 bases between them. Looked up from germline, CDR1 is SEHNR and CDR2 is FQNEAQ (reference sequence). The CDR3 is 14 residues long. DNA for the CDR3: TGTGCCAGCAGCTTACCCGGGACACTAGAGACCCAGTACTTC. Its protein is CASSLPGTLETQYF.

The sample holds a few counts of this clone. The chain has TRBV27 and TRBJ1-1, with no clear D. Germline CDR1 and CDR2: MNHEY and SMNVEV (reference sequence). The CDR3 is made up of 13 amino acids. Trimming took 3 bases from V and 3 from J, leaving 8 bases between them. CDR3 DNA: TGTGCCAGCAGTTTCGGACCCTACACTGAAGCTTTCTTT. Its translation: CASSFGPYTEAFF.